This T cell receptor (beta chain) is drawn from a study of blood T cell repertoires in COVID-19. This clone has just a few counts. In the source study's methods: Estimates of nucleated cell counts were drawn from the amplification of reference gene primers. Clones were read by immunoSEQ multiplex PCR, and TCRdb kept only the in-frame ones, dropping some. The D gene and trimming were derived from the DNA, and the V and J assignments and clone size from that table. Of some 120,000 clones in the sample, 65% to 85% were seen once. CDR1 is SGHTA and CDR2 is FQGTGA in the germline V gene. The CDR3 covers 14 residues. The ends were cut back, 1 base at V and 7 bases at J, with 11 bases in the middle.

The sample taken for sequencing was peripheral blood. The chain uses TRBV7-3 and TRBJ2-1, with D possibly matching TRBD2 (6 bases). This receptor was obtained from a woman between 70 and 85 years old with acute or convalescent COVID-19. CDR3: CASSLMGTPNEQFF. The CDR3 region has the DNA TGTGCCAGCAGCTTAATGGGGACTCCAAATGAGCAGTTCTTC. The whole variable domain, remainder taken from reference TRBV7-3 and TRBJ2-1, is GAGVSQTPSNKVTEKGKYVELRCDPISGHTALYWYRQSLGQGPEFLIYFQGTGAADDSGLPNDRFFAVRPEGSVSTLKIQRTERGDSAVYLCASSLMGTPNEQFFGPGTRLTVL.